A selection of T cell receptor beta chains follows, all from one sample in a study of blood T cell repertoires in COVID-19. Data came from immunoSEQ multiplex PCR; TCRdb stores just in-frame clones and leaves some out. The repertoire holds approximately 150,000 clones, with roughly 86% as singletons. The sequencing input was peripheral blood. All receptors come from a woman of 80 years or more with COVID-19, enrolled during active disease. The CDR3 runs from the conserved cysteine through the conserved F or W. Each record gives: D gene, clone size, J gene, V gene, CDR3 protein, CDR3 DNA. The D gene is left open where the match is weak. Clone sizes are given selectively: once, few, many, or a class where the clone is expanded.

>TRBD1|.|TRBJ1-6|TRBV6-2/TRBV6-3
CASSQTQGEYSPLHF
TGTGCCAGCAGTCAGACACAGGGGGAATATTCACCCCTCCACTTT
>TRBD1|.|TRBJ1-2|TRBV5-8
CASSRTGRGANYGYTF
TGTGCCAGCAGCAGGACAGGCCGAGGCGCCAACTATGGCTACACCTTC
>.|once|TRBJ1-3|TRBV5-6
CASSFRGGQHGNTIYF
TGTGCCAGCAGCTTTCGGGGGGGCCAACATGGAAACACCATATATTTT
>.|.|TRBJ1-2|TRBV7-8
CASSPAGYGYTF
TGTGCCAGCAGCCCGGCGGGTTATGGCTACACCTTC
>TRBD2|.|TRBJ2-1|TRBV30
CAWGIRGGGLFF
TGTGCCTGGGGCATACGGGGCGGGGGTCTGTTCTTC
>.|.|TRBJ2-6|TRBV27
CASSASGGANVLTF
TGTGCCAGCAGTGCCTCAGGAGGGGCCAACGTCCTGACTTTC
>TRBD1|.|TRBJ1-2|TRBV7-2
CASSGGTGGSYYGYTF
TGTGCCAGCAGCGGCGGGACAGGGGGCAGTTACTATGGCTACACCTTC
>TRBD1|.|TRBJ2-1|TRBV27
CASSVKGGAYNEQFF
TGTGCCAGCAGTGTCAAAGGGGGCGCCTACAATGAGCAGTTCTTC
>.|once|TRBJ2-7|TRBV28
CASSFRDTLYEQYF
TGTGCCAGCAGTTTTAGGGACACCCTCTACGAGCAGTACTTC
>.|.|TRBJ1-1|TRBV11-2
CASSIPGHNTEAFF
TGTGCCAGCAGCATACCGGGACACAACACTGAAGCTTTCTTT
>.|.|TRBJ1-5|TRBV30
CAWGREEASNQPQHF
TGTGCCTGGGGAAGGGAGGAAGCTAGCAATCAGCCCCAGCATTTT
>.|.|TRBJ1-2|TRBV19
CASRPGSVRGGYTF
TGTGCCAGTAGGCCGGGCTCCGTGAGGGGGGGCTACACCTTC
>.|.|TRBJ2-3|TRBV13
CASSLTSAYTDTQYF
TGTGCCAGCAGCTTAACAAGCGCCTACACAGATACGCAGTATTTT
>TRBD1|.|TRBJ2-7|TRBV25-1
CASSGTGSTQYF
TGTGCCAGCAGTGGGACAGGGTCGACGCAGTACTTC
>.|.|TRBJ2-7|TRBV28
CASSLAGDSYEQYF
TGTGCCAGCAGTTTAGCAGGGGACTCCTACGAGCAGTACTTC
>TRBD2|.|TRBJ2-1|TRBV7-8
CASSLEPLAKVRSYNEQFF
TGTGCCAGCAGCTTAGAGCCACTAGCGAAGGTCCGCTCCTACAATGAGCAGTTCTTC
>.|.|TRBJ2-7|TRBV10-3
CAINGAGKGGPYEQYF
TGTGCCATCAACGGAGCGGGCAAGGGCGGGCCGTACGAGCAGTACTTC
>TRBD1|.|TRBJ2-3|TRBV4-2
CASRQGGSTDTQYF
TGTGCCAGCAGACAGGGGGGCAGCACAGATACGCAGTATTTT
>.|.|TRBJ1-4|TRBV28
CASEGQSNEKLFF
TGTGCCAGCGAAGGACAGAGTAATGAAAAACTGTTTTTT
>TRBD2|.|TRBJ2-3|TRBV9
CASSVTSGNTDTQYF
TGTGCCAGCAGCGTGACTAGCGGTAACACAGATACGCAGTATTTT
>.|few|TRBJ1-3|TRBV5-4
CASSPGPGNTIYF
TGTGCCAGCAGCCCAGGGCCAGGAAACACCATATATTTT
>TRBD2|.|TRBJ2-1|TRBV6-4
CASSSGVAGGTYNEQFF
TGTGCCAGCAGCTCTGGGGTCGCGGGAGGTACCTACAATGAGCAGTTCTTC
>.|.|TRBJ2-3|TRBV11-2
CASSSSDTQYF
TGTGCCAGCAGCTCGTCAGATACGCAGTATTTT
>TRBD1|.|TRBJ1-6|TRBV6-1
CASSEETGGSYNSPLHF
TGTGCCAGCAGTGAGGAGACAGGGGGCTCCTATAATTCACCCCTCCACTTT
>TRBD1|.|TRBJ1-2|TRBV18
CASSPSDRAGYTF
TGTGCCAGCTCACCGTCGGACAGGGCGGGCTACACCTTC
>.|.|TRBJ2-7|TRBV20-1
CSASGGYEQYF
TGCAGTGCTAGCGGGGGATACGAGCAGTACTTC